The T cell receptor (beta chain) under discussion was sequenced for a study of blood T cell repertoires in COVID-19. The protocol was immunoSEQ multiplex PCR, while the TCRdb copy is restricted to in-frame clones and leaves out a portion. The sample contains approximately 150,000 clones, 84% of which appear only once. The CDR3 loop spans 18 amino acids. In germline, CDR1 is SGHTA, CDR2 FQGNSA. J gave up 0 bases and V 4 bases, and 9 bases lay outside the gene matches. The clonotype comes from a woman older than 75 with acute or convalescent COVID-19. Source material: peripheral blood. This sequence joins TRBV7-2 and TRBJ2-2; the match to TRBD2 covers 9 bases. This CDR3 is CASSWGLARGTNTGELFF. In DNA form, the CDR3 reads TGTGCCAGCAGCTGGGGACTAGCAAGGGGAACGAACACCGGGGAGCTGTTTTTT.